The 9 T cell receptor beta chains in this list originate from one sample, sequenced in a study of OX40 agonist ivuxolimab in advanced cancers. Using immunoSEQ multiplex PCR, the repertoire was profiled, and TCRdb retains in-frame clones only, with some absent. This sample has about 98,000 clones, with approximately 90% found just once. The sample here was CD4+ or CD8+ T cells sorted from blood, taken in a trial of the OX40 agonist ivuxolimab. The receptors were gathered from an adult with an advanced solid tumor such as melanoma, head and neck, liver or kidney cancer.

On this clone: Other DNA sequences within the sample encode an identical CDR3. The chain recombines TRBV10-3 with TRBJ2-7; D unclear. Germline CDR1 ENHRY, CDR2 SYGVKD. Trimming removed 2 bases from V and 0 bases from J, with 5 bases in between. This CDR3 is built from 13 residues. CDR3 DNA: TGTGCCATCAGTGAGCAGCGCTCCTACGAGCAGTACTTC. It is translated as CAISEQRSYEQYF.

The chain links TRBV28 to TRBJ1-5, with D perhaps TRBD1 (5 bases). The V gene's germline CDR1 is MDHEN and CDR2 SYDVKM. The CDR3 extends over 15 amino acids. V lost 2 bases to trimming and J lost 6 bases, with 14 bases between them. CDR3 amino acids: CASSLGLGAGQPQHF. DNA for the CDR3: TGTGCCAGCAGTTTAGGGTTAGGGGCAGGTCAGCCCCAGCATTTT.

Comment on this clone: The same CDR3 is also encoded by other DNA sequences in this sample. V usage is TRBV5-1 and J usage is TRBJ1-1; D may be TRBD1 (5 bases). The ends were cut back, 1 base at V and 3 bases at J, with 19 bases in the middle. There are 17 residues in the CDR3. Germline V gene sequence: CDR1 SGHRS, CDR2 YFSETQ. The CDR3, as DNA: TGCGCCAGCAGCTTGAACCCTGTAGGGGAAGGAGACACTGAAGCTTTCTTT. The encoded protein is CASSLNPVGEGDTEAFF.

This sequence joins TRBV5-4 and TRBJ2-4; the D call may be TRBD1 or TRBD2 (5 bases each). V lost 4 bases, J lost 0 bases, and 11 bases lay in between. Germline lookup yields CDR1 SGHNT and CDR2 YYREEE (reference sequence). The CDR3 loop spans 15 amino acids. CDR3 sequence reads: CASSPERGAKNIQYF. CDR3 coding DNA: TGTGCCAGCAGCCCCGAGAGGGGAGCCAAAAACATTCAGTACTTC.

The chain recombines TRBV5-5 with TRBJ2-3; no firm D call. Trimming took off 2 bases at V and 0 bases at J, with 22 bases between the two ends. Germline values: CDR1 SGHKS, CDR2 YYEKEE (reference sequence). CDR3 length: 19 residues. The CDR3 protein is CASSLREDGALRSTDTQYF. The CDR3 bases are TGTGCCAGCAGCTTAAGAGAGGACGGCGCCCTACGTAGCACAGATACGCAGTATTTT.

The rearrangement links TRBV10-3 to TRBJ2-1; TRBD2 might be the D (6 bases). The germline V and J ends were trimmed by 0 bases and 7 bases, with 13 bases remaining between them. Germline-derived CDR1 and CDR2 are ENHRY and SYGVKD. The CDR3 is 15 residues long. The CDR3 bases are TGTGCCATCAGTGAGTCGACTAGTTGGGGGAATGAGCAGTTCTTC. Translating gives CAISESTSWGNEQFF.

This clone was found a few times. V and J are TRBV7-2 and TRBJ2-3; D may be TRBD2 (6 bases). Germline lookup yields CDR1 SGHTA and CDR2 FQGNSA. V shed 6 bases and J shed 0 bases, with 16 bases lying between them. The CDR3 is 16 residues long. CDR3 coding DNA: TGTGCCAGCAGTCCCCCTGGGGGGAGGAGCACAGATACGCAGTATTTT. Translated, it gives CASSPPGGRSTDTQYF.

This clone has only one observation. The rearrangement uses TRBV6-5 and TRBJ2-7; D not resolved. This CDR3 has 12 amino acids. Per the germline V gene, CDR1 is MNHEY and CDR2 is SVGAGI. The V and J ends lost 4 bases and 11 bases respectively, with 15 bases between them. The CDR3 loop reads CASSSLWAGEYF. CDR3 DNA sequence: TGTGCCAGCAGTTCCCTCTGGGCTGGGGAGTACTTC.

V is TRBV27 and J is TRBJ2-7; 10 positions match TRBD1. V shed 5 bases and J 2 bases; nucleotides not matched to a gene: 6. The CDR3 has 15 residues. Looked up from germline, CDR1 is MNHEY and CDR2 is SMNVEV (reference sequence). For the CDR3, the DNA is TGTGCCAGCAGTCCTGGGACAGGGGCCGCCTACGAGCAGTACTTC. Protein sequence: CASSPGTGAAYEQYF.